This entry is about one T cell receptor beta chain. A read error may produce the germline difference seen at one junction end. Sequencing used immunoSEQ multiplex PCR; TCRdb keeps in-frame clones, though not all of them. Counted here are roughly 28,000 clones, about 85% occurring once; the ten biggest clones make up around an eighth. Time point here: time of PML onset. All patients had prior interferon beta, and all PML patients were female. This sample was included in a study of multiple sclerosis patients with progressive multifocal leukoencephalopathy. The CDR3 runs to 13 residues. Germline V gene data show CDR1 as SGHNT and CDR2 as YYREEE (reference sequence).

The receptor was isolated from a woman in her twenties or thirties with progressive multifocal leukoencephalopathy. This rearrangement joins TRBV5-4 to TRBJ1-2; D is uncertain. Sequencing was performed on PBMCs, taken from a patient treated with natalizumab. The CDR3 coding sequence is TGCGCCAGCAGCCAAGCCGTTAACTATGGCTACACCTTC. Its protein product is CASSQAVNYGYTF.